This T cell receptor (beta chain) originates from a study of blood T cells in healthy people across ages. In this sample, this clonotype turned up a few times. Germline V lookup: CDR1 DFQATT, CDR2 SNEGSKA (reference sequence). The CDR3 totals 17 residues. A second PCR of roughly 7 to 11 cycles used a sample-barcoded 5' primer and a J-beta primer mix. Researchers report that a template-switch adaptor with 12 random nucleotides tagged each cDNA molecule. TCRdb passed the 5' RACE reads through MiXCR, listing each CDR3 protein once. The table records roughly 800,000 distinct CDR3 sequences, approximately 25% of them present only once. The sample was also reused in another study, on T cells of mothers and their children. As that study records: A second PCR was performed with the M1S primer. This primer added sample barcodes and 2-4 random nucleotides. The study found thymic selection shapes TCR recombination output similarly in related and unrelated pairs. Related mother-child pairs shared marginally more repertoire than unrelated pairs, though not significantly.

The receptor comes from a boy between 10 and 17 years old in good health. The V call is TRBV20-1, the J call TRBJ2-5; 12 bases agree with TRBD2. The DNA end lines up better with TRBJ2-1; the J call may be wrong. The material sequenced was blood. CDR3 nucleotides: TGCAGTGCTAGGGCTAGCGGGAGGGCCGAGCGGTACAATGAGCAGTTCTTC. It is translated as CSARASGRAERYNEQFF.